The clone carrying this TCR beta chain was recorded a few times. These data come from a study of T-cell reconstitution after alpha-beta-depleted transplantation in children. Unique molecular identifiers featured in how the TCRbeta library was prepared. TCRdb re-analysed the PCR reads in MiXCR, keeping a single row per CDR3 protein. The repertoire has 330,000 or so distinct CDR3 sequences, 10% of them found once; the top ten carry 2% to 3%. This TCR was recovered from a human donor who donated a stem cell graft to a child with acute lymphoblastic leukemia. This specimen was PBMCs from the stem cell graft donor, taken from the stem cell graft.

The CDR3 protein is CASSWDLYNSPLHF. DNA of the CDR3: TGTGCCAGCAGCTGGGACCTCTATAATTCACCCCTCCACTTT. The chain recombines TRBV5-6 with TRBJ1-6; possible D gene TRBD1, 5 bases. Trimming removed 3 bases from V and 3 bases from J, with 7 bases in between. Germline-derived CDR1 and CDR2 are SGHDT and YYEEEE. The CDR3 contains 14 residues.